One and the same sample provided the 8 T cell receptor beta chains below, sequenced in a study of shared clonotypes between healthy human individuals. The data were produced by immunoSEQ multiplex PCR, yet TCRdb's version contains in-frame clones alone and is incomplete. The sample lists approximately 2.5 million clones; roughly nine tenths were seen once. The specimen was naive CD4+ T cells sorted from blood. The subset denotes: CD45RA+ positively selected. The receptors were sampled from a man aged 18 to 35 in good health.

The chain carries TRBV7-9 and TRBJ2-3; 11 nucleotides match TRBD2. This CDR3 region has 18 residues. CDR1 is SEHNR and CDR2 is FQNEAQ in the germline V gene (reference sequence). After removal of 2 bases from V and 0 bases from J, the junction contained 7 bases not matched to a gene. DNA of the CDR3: TGTGCCAGCAGCTTATTGGGACTAGCGGTATCTAGCACAGATACGCAGTATTTT. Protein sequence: CASSLLGLAVSSTDTQYF.

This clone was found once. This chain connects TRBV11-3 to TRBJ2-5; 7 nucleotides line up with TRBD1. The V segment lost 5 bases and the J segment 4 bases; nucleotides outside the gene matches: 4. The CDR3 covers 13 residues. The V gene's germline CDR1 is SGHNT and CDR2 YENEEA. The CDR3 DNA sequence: TGTGCCAGCAGCAGGGACAGTGGAGAGACCCAGTACTTC. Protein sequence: CASSRDSGETQYF.

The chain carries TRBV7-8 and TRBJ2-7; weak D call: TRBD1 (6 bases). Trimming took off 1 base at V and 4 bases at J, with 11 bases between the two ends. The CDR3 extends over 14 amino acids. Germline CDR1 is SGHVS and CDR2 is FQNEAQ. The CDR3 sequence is CASSLGPQGYEQYF. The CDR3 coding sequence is TGTGCCAGCAGCTTAGGGCCGCAGGGGTACGAGCAGTACTTC.

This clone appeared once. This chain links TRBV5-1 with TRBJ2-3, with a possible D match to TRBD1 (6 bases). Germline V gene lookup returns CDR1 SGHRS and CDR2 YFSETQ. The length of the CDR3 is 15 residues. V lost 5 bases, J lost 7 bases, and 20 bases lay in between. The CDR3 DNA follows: TGCGCCAGCAGTCCCGATCTACAGGGTACTAATACGCAGTATTTT. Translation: CASSPDLQGTNTQYF.

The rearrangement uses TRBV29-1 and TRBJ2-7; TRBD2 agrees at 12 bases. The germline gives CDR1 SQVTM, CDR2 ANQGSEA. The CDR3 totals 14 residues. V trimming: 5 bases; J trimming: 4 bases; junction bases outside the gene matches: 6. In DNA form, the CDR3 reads TGCAGCGTTTGGACTAGCGGGGACCCTTACGAGCAGTACTTC. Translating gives CSVWTSGDPYEQYF.

CDR3 region: CASSYPGQGTDTQYF. The DNA for the CDR3 is TGTGCCAGTAGTTATCCGGGACAGGGAACAGATACGCAGTATTTT. This chain uses TRBV19 with TRBJ2-3; 9 bases match TRBD1. V shed 5 bases and J 3 bases; nucleotides not matched to a gene: 6. This CDR3 contains 15 residues. Germline CDR1 and CDR2: LNHDA and SQIVND (reference sequence). Based on the CDR3 plus reference TRBV19 and TRBJ2-3, the full variable domain is DGGITQSPKYLFRKEGQNVTLSCEQNLNHDAMYWYRQDPGQGLRLIYYSQIVNDFQKGDIAEGYSVSREKKESFPLTVTSAQKNPTAFYLCASSYPGQGTDTQYFGPGTRLTVL.

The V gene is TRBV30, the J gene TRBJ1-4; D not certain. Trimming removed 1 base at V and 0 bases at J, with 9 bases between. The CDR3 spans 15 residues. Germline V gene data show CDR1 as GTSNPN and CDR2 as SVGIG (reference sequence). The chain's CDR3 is CAWSADGTTNEKLFF. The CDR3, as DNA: TGTGCCTGGAGTGCCGACGGGACAACTAATGAAAAACTGTTTTTT.

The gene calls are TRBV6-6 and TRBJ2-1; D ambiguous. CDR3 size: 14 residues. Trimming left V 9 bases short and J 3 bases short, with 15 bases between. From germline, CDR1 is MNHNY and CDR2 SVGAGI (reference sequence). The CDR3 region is CASRAERDYNEQFF. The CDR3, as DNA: TGTGCCAGTAGGGCAGAGAGAGACTACAATGAGCAGTTCTTC.